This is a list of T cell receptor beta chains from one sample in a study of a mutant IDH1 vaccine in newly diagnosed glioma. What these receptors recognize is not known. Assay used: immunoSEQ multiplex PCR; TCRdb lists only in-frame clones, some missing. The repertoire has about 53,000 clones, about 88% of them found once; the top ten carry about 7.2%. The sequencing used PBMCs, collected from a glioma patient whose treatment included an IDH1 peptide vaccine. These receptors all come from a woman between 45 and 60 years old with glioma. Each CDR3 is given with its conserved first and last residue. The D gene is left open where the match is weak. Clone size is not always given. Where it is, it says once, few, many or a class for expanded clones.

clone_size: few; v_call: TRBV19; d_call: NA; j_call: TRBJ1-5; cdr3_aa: CASSDNGGNQPQHF; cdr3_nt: TGTGCCAGTTCCGATAACGGGGGCAATCAGCCCCAGCATTTT
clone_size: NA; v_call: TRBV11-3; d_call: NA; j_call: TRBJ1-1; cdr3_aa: CASSSNLGGTTEAFF; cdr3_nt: TGTGCCAGCAGCTCGAATTTAGGAGGGACTACTGAAGCTTTCTTT
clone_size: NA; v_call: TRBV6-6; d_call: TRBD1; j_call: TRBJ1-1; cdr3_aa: CASSYYRGTEAFF; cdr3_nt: TGTGCCAGCAGTTACTACAGGGGCACTGAAGCTTTCTTT
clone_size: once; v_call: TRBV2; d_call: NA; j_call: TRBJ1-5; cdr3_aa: CASHTRLGQPQHF; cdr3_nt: TGTGCCAGCCACACCCGATTGGGTCAGCCCCAGCATTTT
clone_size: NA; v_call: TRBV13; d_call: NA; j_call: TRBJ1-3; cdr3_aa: CASSSVYSTDSGNTIYF; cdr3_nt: TGTGCCAGCAGTTCGGTTTACAGCACCGACTCTGGAAACACCATATATTTT
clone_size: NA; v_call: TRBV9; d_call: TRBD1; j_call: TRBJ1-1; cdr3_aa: CASNRGGGMRSTEAFF; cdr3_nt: TGTGCCAGCAACCGAGGAGGGGGCATGAGGAGCACTGAAGCTTTCTTT
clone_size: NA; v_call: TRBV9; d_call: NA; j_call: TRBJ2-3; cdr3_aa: CASSVAGDRTDTQYF; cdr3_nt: TGTGCCAGCAGCGTAGCGGGGGACCGCACAGATACGCAGTATTTT
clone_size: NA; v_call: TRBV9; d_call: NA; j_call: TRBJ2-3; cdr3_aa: CASSSRTDTQYF; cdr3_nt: TGTGCCAGCAGCTCCAGGACAGATACGCAGTATTTT
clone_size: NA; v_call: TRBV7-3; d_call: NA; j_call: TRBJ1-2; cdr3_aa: CASSLIGANYGYTF; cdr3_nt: TGTGCCAGCAGCTTAATAGGTGCCAACTATGGCTACACCTTC
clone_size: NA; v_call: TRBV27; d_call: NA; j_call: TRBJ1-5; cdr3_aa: CASSGGRRSERNQPQHF; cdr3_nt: TGTGCCAGCAGTGGGGGACGGCGGTCCGAGAGGAATCAGCCCCAGCATTTT
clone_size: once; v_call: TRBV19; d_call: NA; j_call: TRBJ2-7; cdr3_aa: CASSITPRDSYEQYF; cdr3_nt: TGTGCCAGTAGTATTACCCCCCGGGACTCCTACGAGCAGTACTTC
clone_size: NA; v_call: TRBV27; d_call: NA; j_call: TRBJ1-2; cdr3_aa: CASRKGTTYGYTF; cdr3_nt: TGTGCCAGTCGTAAAGGGACTACCTATGGCTACACCTTC
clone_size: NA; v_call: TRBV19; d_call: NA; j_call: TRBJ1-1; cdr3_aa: CASSYGGHRAEAFF; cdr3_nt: TGTGCCAGTAGTTACGGGGGTCATAGGGCTGAAGCTTTCTTT
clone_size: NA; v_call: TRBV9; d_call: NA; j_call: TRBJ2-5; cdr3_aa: CASSVDNQETQYF; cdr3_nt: TGTGCCAGCAGCGTAGACAATCAAGAGACCCAGTACTTC
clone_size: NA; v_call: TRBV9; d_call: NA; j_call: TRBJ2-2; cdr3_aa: CASSVGGGGSTGELFF; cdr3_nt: TGTGCCAGCAGCGTAGGAGGGGGCGGGAGCACCGGGGAGCTGTTTTTT